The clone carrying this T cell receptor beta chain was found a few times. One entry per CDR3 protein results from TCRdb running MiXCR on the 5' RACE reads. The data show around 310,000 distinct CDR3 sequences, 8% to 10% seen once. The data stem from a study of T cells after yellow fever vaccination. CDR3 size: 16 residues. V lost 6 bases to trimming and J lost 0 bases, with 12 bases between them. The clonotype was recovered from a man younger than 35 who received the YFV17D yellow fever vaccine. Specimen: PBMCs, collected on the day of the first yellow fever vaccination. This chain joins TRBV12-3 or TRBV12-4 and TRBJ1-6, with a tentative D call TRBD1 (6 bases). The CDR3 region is CASRPQGTSYNSPLHF. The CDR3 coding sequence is TGTGCCAGCAGACCCCAGGGGACCTCCTATAATTCACCCCTCCACTTT.